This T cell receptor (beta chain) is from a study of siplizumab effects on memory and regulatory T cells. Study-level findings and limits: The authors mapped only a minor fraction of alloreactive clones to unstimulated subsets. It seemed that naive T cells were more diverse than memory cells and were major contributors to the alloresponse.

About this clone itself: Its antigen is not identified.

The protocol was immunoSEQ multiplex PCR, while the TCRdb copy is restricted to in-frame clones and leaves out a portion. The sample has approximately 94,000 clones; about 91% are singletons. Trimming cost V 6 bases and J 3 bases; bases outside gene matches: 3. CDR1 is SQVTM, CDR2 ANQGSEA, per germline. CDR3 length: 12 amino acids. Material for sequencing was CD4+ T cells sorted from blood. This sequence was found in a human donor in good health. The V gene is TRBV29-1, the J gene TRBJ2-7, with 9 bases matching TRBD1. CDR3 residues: CSVAGQGYEQYF. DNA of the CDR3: TGCAGCGTCGCGGGACAGGGCTACGAGCAGTACTTC.